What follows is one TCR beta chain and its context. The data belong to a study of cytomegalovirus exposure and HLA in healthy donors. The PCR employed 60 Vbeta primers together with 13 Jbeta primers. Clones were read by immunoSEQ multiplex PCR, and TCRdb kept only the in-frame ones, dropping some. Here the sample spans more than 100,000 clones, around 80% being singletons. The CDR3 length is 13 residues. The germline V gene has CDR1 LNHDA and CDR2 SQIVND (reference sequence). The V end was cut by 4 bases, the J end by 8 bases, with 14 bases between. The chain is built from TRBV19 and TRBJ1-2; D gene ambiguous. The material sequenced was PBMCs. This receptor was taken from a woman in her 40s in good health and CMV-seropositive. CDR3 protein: CASSNRLAGGYTF. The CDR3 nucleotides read TGTGCCAGTAGTAACCGGTTGGCGGGCGGCTACACCTTC.